This T cell receptor beta chain derives from a study of blood T cell repertoires in COVID-19. Assay: immunoSEQ multiplex PCR; the TCRdb copy retains only in-frame clones and omits some. The profile shows about 210,000 clones, roughly 90% of them singletons. The J segment lost 7 bases and the V segment lost 6 bases, leaving 13 bases of the junction unmatched. Germline-derived CDR1 and CDR2 are KGHSH and LQKENI. CDR3 length equals 17 residues. The chain joins TRBV18 to TRBJ1-5; 12 nucleotides align to TRBD1. This clonotype was sampled from a woman aged 18-29 years who had recovered from COVID-19. The sequenced material came from PBMCs or T cells enriched from blood (not recorded which). CDR3: CASSLRDTGQGAQPQHF. The CDR3 coding sequence is TGTGCCAGCTCCCTCCGGGATACGGGACAGGGGGCCCAGCCCCAGCATTTT.